Sequencing of this T cell receptor (beta chain) was carried out in a study of control samples from healthy donors and cancer patients. The CDR3 is 18 residues long. Germline V gene sequence: CDR1 SGHTA, CDR2 FQGNSA. V shed 2 bases, J shed 0 bases, and the junction held 9 bases outside the gene matches. Using immunoSEQ multiplex PCR, the repertoire was profiled, and TCRdb retains in-frame clones only, with some absent. Of approximately 30,000 clones detected, roughly 94% appear once; the ten largest clones hold less than 8.5%. The clonotype was recovered from a man between 60 and 75 years old in good health. The material sequenced was blood. The gene calls are TRBV7-2 and TRBJ1-1, with 10 bases lining up with TRBD1. CDR3 residues: CASSLRGGTGALNTEAFF. The CDR3 coding sequence is TGTGCCAGCAGCTTACGGGGGGGGACAGGGGCTCTGAACACTGAAGCTTTCTTT. Variable domain in full (rest from reference TRBV7-2 and TRBJ1-1): GAGVSQSPSNKVTEKGKDVELRCDPISGHTALYWYRQSLGQGLEFLIYFQGNSAPDKSGLPSDRFSAERTGGSVSTLTIQRTQQEDSAVYLCASSLRGGTGALNTEAFFGQGTRLTVV.